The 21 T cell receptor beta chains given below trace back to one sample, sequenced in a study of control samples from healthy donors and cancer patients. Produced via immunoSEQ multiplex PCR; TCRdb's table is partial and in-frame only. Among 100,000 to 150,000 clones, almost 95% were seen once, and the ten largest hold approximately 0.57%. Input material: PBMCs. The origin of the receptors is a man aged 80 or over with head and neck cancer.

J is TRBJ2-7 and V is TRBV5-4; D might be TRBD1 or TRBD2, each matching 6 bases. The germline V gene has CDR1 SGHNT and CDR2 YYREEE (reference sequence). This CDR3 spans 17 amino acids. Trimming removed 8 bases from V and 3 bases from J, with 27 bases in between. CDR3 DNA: TGTGCCAGTCAGAAAACCGGGAGCCGGGACATTATCTACGAGCAGTACTTC. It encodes CASQKTGSRDIIYEQYF.

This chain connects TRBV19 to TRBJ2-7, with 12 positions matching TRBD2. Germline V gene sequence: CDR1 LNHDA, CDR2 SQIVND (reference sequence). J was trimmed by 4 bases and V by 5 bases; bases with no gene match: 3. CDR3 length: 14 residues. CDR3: CASSPGTSGYEQYF. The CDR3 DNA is TGTGCCAGTAGTCCCGGGACTAGCGGGTACGAGCAGTACTTC.

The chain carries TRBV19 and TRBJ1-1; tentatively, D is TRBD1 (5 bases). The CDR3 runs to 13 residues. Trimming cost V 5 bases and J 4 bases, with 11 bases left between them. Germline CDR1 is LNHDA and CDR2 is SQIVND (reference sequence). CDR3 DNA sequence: TGTGCCAGTAGTTTCCTGACAGCCACTGAAGCTTTCTTT. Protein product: CASSFLTATEAFF.

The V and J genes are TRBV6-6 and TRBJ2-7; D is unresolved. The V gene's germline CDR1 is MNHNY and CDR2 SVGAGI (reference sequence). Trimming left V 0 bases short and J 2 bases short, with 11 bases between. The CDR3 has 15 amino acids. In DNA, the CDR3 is TGTGCCAGCAGTTACTCGAGGCAGAATCCCTACGAGCAGTACTTC. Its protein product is CASSYSRQNPYEQYF.

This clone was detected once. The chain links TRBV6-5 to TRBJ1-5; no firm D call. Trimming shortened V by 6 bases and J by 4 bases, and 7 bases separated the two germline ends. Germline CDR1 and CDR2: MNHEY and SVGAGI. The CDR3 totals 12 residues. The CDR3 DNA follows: TGTGCCAGCAGATCGGGTAATCAGCCCCAGCATTTT. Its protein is CASRSGNQPQHF.

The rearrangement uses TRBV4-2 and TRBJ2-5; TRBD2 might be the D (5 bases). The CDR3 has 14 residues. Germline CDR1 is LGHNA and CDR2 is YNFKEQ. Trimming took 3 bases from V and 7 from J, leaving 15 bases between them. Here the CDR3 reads CASSHRRGEGTQYF. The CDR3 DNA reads TGTGCCAGCAGCCATCGGAGAGGAGAGGGGACCCAGTACTTC.

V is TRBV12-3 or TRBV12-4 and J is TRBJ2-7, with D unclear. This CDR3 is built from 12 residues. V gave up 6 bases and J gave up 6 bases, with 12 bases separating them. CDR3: CASRRESPEQYF. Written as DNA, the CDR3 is TGTGCCAGCAGACGAGAAAGCCCCGAGCAGTACTTC.

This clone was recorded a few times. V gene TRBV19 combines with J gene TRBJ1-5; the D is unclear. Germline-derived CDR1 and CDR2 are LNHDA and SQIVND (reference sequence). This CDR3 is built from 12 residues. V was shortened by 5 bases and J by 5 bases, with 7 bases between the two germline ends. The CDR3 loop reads CASSFGYQPQHF. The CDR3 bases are TGTGCCAGTAGTTTTGGTTATCAGCCCCAGCATTTT.

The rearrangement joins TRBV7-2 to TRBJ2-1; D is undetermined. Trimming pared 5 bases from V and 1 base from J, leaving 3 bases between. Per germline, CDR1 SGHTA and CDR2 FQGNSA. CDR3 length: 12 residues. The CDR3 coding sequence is TGTGCCAGCAGCACATCCTACAATGAGCAGTTCTTC. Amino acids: CASSTSYNEQFF.

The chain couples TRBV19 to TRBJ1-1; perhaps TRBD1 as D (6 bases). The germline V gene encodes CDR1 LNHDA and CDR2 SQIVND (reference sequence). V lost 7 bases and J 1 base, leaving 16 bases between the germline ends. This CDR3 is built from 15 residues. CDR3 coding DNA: TGTGCCAGTACTGACTTTTACAGGGAGAACACTGAAGCTTTCTTT. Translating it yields CASTDFYRENTEAFF.

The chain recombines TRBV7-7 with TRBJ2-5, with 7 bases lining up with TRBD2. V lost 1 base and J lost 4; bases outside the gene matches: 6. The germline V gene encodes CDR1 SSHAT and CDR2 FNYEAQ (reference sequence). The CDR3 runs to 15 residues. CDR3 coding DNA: TGTGCCAGCAGCTTAGTTCCAGCGGGAAGAGAGACCCAGTACTTC. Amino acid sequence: CASSLVPAGRETQYF.

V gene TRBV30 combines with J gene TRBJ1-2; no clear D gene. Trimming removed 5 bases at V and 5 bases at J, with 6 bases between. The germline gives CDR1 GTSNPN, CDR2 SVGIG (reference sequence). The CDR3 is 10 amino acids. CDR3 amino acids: CAWQQYGYTF. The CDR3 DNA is TGTGCCTGGCAGCAGTATGGCTACACCTTC.

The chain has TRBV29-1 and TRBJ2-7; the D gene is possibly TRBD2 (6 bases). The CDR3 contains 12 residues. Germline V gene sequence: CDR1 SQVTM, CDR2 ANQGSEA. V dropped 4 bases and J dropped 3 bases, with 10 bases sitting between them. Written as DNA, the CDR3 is TGCAGCGTTGGAGGGGACTTCTACGAGCAGTACTTC. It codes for CSVGGDFYEQYF.

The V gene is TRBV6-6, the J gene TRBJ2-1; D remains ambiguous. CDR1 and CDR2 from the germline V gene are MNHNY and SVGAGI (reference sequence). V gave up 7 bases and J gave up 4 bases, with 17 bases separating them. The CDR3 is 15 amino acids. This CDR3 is CASKGSHLFYNEQFF. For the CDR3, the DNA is TGTGCCAGCAAGGGAAGTCACCTATTTTACAATGAGCAGTTCTTC.

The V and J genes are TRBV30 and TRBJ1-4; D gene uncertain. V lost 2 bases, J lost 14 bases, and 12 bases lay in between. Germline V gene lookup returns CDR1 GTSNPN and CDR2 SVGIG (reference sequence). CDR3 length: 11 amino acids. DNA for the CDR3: TGTGCCTGGAGTACCCCGACTGCGCTGTTTTTT. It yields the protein CAWSTPTALFF.

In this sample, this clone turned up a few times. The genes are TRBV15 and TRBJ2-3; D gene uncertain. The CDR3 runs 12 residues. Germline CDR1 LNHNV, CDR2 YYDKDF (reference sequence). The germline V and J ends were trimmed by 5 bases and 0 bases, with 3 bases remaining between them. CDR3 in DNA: TGTGCCACCAGCTCAAGCACAGATACGCAGTATTTT. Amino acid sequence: CATSSSTDTQYF.

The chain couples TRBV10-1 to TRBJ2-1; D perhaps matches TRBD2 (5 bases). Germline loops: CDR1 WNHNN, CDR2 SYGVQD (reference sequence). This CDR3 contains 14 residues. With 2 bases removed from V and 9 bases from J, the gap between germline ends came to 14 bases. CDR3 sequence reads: CASSEVSSSGEQFF. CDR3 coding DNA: TGCGCCAGCAGTGAGGTTTCTAGCTCAGGTGAGCAGTTCTTC.

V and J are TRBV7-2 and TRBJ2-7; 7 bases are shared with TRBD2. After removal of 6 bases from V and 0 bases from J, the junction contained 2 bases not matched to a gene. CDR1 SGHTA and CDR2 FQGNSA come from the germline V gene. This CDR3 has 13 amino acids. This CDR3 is CASRRGSSYEQYF. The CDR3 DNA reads TGTGCCAGCAGGCGGGGGAGCTCCTACGAGCAGTACTTC.

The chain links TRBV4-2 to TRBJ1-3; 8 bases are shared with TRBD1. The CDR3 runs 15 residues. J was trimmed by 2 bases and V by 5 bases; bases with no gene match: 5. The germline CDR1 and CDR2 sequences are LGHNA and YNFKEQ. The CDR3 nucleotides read TGTGCCAGCAGCTCGACGACAGGGGCTGGAAACACCATATATTTT. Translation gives CASSSTTGAGNTIYF.

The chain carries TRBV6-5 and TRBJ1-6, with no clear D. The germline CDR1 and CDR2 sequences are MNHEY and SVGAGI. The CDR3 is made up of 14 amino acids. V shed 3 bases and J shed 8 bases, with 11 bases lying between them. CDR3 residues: CASSYSRSDSPLHF. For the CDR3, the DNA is TGTGCCAGCAGTTATTCTCGGTCGGATTCACCCCTCCACTTT.

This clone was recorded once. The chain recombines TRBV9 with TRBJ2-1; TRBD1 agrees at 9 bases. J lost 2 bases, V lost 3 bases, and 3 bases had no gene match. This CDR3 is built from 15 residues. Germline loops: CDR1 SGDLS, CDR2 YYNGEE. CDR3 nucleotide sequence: TGTGCCAGCAGCGCCCGGACAGGGGCCTACAATGAGCAGTTCTTC. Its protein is CASSARTGAYNEQFF.